The source of this TCR beta chain is a study of blood T cell repertoires in COVID-19. Study in general: The analysed material was cDNA or gDNA that came from T cells, B-cell-depleted T cells, or PBMCs.

Profiling relied on immunoSEQ multiplex PCR, and the TCRdb table lists in-frame clones only, not all of them. The table lists about 88,000 clones, 85% to 90% of them singletons. The V segment lost 4 bases and the J segment 3 bases; nucleotides outside the gene matches: 6. In germline, CDR1 is MDHEN, CDR2 SYDVKM. The CDR3 length is 14 residues. The clonotype originates from a woman aged 70 to 79 with acute or convalescent COVID-19. The J gene is TRBJ2-7, the V gene TRBV28, with 7 bases aligning to TRBD1. Input material: peripheral blood. The CDR3 DNA is TGTGCCAGCAGTTCTTGGGACAGTAACTACGAGCAGTACGTC. Its translation is CASSSWDSNYEQYV.